These 27 T cell receptor beta chains were sequenced from one sample in a study of identical twins. Using its own MiXCR run on the 5' RACE reads, TCRdb lists one record per CDR3 protein. Among 1.5 million to 2 million distinct CDR3 sequences listed, about 31% were seen once. Input material: cord blood. The receptors derive from a newborn girl in good health.

J is TRBJ2-5 and V is TRBV20-1; D call uncertain. Germline CDR1 DFQATT, CDR2 SNEGSKA (reference sequence). V was cut by 6 bases and J by 12 bases, with 26 bases left in between. The CDR3 covers 14 residues. The CDR3 DNA sequence: TGCAGTGCGAAGAGTGGAGACAAGGTAGCCGATAAGTACTTC. Its protein product is CSAKSGDKVADKYF.

This clonotype was picked up a small number of times. This chain joins TRBV10-3 and TRBJ1-4; the D gene is possibly TRBD1 (5 bases). This CDR3 is built from 13 residues. Trimming shortened V by 7 bases and J by 3 bases, and 9 bases separated the two germline ends. The V gene's germline CDR1 is ENHRY and CDR2 SYGVKD. This CDR3 reads CAIKEGPNEKLFF. The CDR3 coding sequence is TGTGCCATCAAGGAGGGGCCTAATGAAAAACTGTTTTTT.

A word on this clonotype: This could be a read error, since a much larger clone is one nucleotide away. The chain couples TRBV9 to TRBJ1-2; D gene ambiguous. Deletions cut 5 bases from V and 1 base from J, with 12 bases between. Germline V lookup: CDR1 SGDLS, CDR2 YYNGEE. The CDR3 sequence is 14 residues long. Written as DNA, the CDR3 is TGTGCCAGCAGTCACGAGTCCGATAACTATGGCTACACCTTC. Translating it yields CASSHESDNYGYTF.

This clonotype was found a few times. The chain joins TRBV5-1 to TRBJ2-7, with a possible D match to TRBD2 (5 bases). The CDR3 extends over 15 amino acids. V was trimmed by 2 bases and J by 1 base, leaving 13 bases between them. The germline V gene encodes CDR1 SGHRS and CDR2 YFSETQ. In nucleotides, the CDR3 is TGCGCCAGCAGCTTTTTCTGGCTAGCTTCCTACGAGCAGTACTTC. Encoded protein: CASSFFWLASYEQYF.

This clonotype was counted ten times or more. The V gene is TRBV4-2, the J gene TRBJ1-2; TRBD1 might be the D (5 bases). From germline, CDR1 is LGHNA and CDR2 YNFKEQ. CDR3 length equals 13 residues. Trimming removed 0 bases at V and 6 bases at J, with 8 bases between. The CDR3 DNA reads as TGTGCCAGCAGCCAAGAAATCAGGGATGGCTACACCTTC. Translated, it gives CASSQEIRDGYTF.

This sequence joins TRBV7-9 and TRBJ1-2; TRBD1 might be the D (5 bases). This CDR3 spans 15 amino acids. Germline V gives CDR1 SEHNR, CDR2 FQNEAQ (reference sequence). Trimming stripped 0 bases from V and 9 bases from J, with 17 bases between. The CDR3 coding sequence is TGTGCCAGCAGCTTAGCGCGGAGGGGAAAGGGTAGCTACACCTTC. It yields the protein CASSLARRGKGSYTF.

The sample holds one count of this clonotype. V usage is TRBV5-1 and J usage is TRBJ2-1, with 7 bases aligning to TRBD1. This CDR3 spans 17 amino acids. Per the germline V gene, CDR1 is SGHRS and CDR2 is YFSETQ. V gave up 4 bases and J gave up 1 base; unmatched junction bases: 11. The CDR3 sequence: CASSARTTGSSYNEQFF. For the CDR3, the DNA is TGCGCCAGCAGCGCACGAACGACAGGGTCGTCCTACAATGAGCAGTTCTTC.

This clonotype was seen just once. This could be a read error, since a much larger clone is one nucleotide away. CDR3 sequence (DNA): TGCGCCAGCAGCCAGCGGCCCGGGTTAGCCGAAAACATTCAGTACTTC. It codes for CASSQRPGLAENIQYF. The V gene is TRBV4-1, the J gene TRBJ2-4; the D is unclear. This CDR3 region has 16 residues. In germline, CDR1 is MGHRA, CDR2 YSYEKL.

This rearrangement joins TRBV6-5 to TRBJ1-4, with 11 bases that match TRBD1. Germline CDR1 reads MNHEY; CDR2 reads SVGAGI. The V gene end was trimmed by 5 bases and the J gene end by 7 bases; junction bases not matched to a gene: 6. This CDR3 spans 15 amino acids. The CDR3 loop is CASSPRTGGSEKLFF. The CDR3 DNA sequence: TGTGCCAGCAGTCCCCGGACAGGGGGCAGTGAAAAACTGTTTTTT.

CDR3 loop: CAINPGQGAGSYEQYF. CDR3 nucleotides: TGTGCCATCAACCCGGGACAGGGGGCGGGTTCCTACGAGCAGTACTTC. The gene calls are TRBV10-3 and TRBJ2-7; 12 nucleotides line up with TRBD1. Germline V gives CDR1 ENHRY, CDR2 SYGVKD. The CDR3 totals 16 residues. J lost 1 base, V lost 7 bases, and 8 bases had no gene match.

This rearrangement joins TRBV20-1 to TRBJ1-4; D gene unclear. Germline CDR1 is DFQATT and CDR2 is SNEGSKA (reference sequence). CDR3 length: 12 amino acids. V lost 2 bases to trimming and J lost 10 bases, with 11 bases between them. This CDR3 is CSARRPAGKLFF. The CDR3 DNA sequence: TGCAGTGCTAGACGTCCAGCGGGAAAACTGTTTTTT.

V usage is TRBV24-1 and J usage is TRBJ2-1, with D possibly being TRBD1 or TRBD2 (5 bases each). Germline CDR1 and CDR2: KGHDR and SFDVKD. V was trimmed by 0 bases and J by 7 bases, leaving 12 bases between them. The CDR3 runs 15 residues. The CDR3 region is CATSDLDYQGNEQFF. Written as DNA, the CDR3 is TGTGCCACCAGTGATTTGGACTACCAGGGAAATGAGCAGTTCTTC.

This clonotype was seen more than once but under ten times. The chain is built from TRBV4-1 and TRBJ2-1; TRBD2 might be the D (5 bases). Trimming shortened V by 1 base and J by 6 bases, and 19 bases separated the two germline ends. This CDR3 comprises 17 residues. Germline V CDR1 and CDR2: MGHRA, YSYEKL. CDR3 residues: CASSQGGRASQFNEQFF. The DNA for the CDR3 is TGCGCCAGCAGCCAAGGGGGTCGGGCTAGCCAGTTCAATGAGCAGTTCTTC.

The chain couples TRBV9 to TRBJ2-2, with TRBD2 matching over 11 bases. The J segment lost 8 bases and the V segment lost 0 bases, leaving 3 bases of the junction unmatched. Germline V CDR1 and CDR2: SGDLS, YYNGEE. This CDR3 is 15 amino acids long. For the CDR3, the DNA is TGTGCCAGCAGCGTAGAACTAGCGGGAGCTGGGGAGCTGTTTTTT. Translating gives CASSVELAGAGELFF.

CDR3 in amino acids: CAGTWGGGGNGYTF. CDR3 nucleotide sequence: TGTGCCGGCACTTGGGGAGGCGGAGGTAATGGCTACACCTTC. The chain employs TRBV6-1 and TRBJ1-2; D not resolved. V was cut by 11 bases and J by 6 bases, with 22 bases left in between. The CDR3 is 14 residues long. Germline V CDR1 and CDR2: MNHNS, SASEGT.

This clonotype has ten or more counts. CDR3 residues: CASSAGYEQYF. The CDR3 DNA is TGTGCCAGCAGCGCTGGGTACGAGCAGTACTTC. The V gene is TRBV25-1, the J gene TRBJ2-7; D call uncertain. Germline V gene data show CDR1 as MGHDK and CDR2 as SYGVNS. The V end was cut by 6 bases, the J end by 4 bases, with 7 bases between. The CDR3 runs 11 residues.

A word on this clonotype: This may be a read error: a much more frequent sequence differs by one nucleotide. The rearrangement uses TRBV20-1 and TRBJ2-1; 12 nucleotides agree with TRBD2. Germline CDR1 and CDR2: DFQATT and SNEGSKA (reference sequence). The CDR3 loop spans 15 amino acids. CDR3 in DNA: TGCAGTGCTAGTACTAGCGGGAGGTTATACAATGGGCAGTTCTTC. Amino acids: CSASTSGRLYNGQFF.

The gene calls are TRBV12-3 or TRBV12-4 and TRBJ2-7; no definite D call. Deletions cut 6 bases from V and 7 bases from J, with 13 bases between. The CDR3 is made up of 12 amino acids. CDR3 sequence reads: CASRSYVNEQYF. DNA for the CDR3: TGTGCCAGCAGGTCCTATGTCAATGAGCAGTACTTC.

The table lists this clonotype with a few counts. The V gene is TRBV20-1, the J gene TRBJ2-3; 7 bases fit TRBD2. Germline CDR1 reads DFQATT; CDR2 reads SNEGSKA (reference sequence). The CDR3 has 15 amino acids. V lost 1 base and J lost 0; bases outside the gene matches: 4. CDR3 residues: CSARGYSGSTDTQYF. The CDR3 region has the DNA TGCAGTGCTAGAGGGTATAGCGGGAGCACAGATACGCAGTATTTT.

V is TRBV20-1 and J is TRBJ2-3; 11 bases are shared with TRBD1. This CDR3 is 15 amino acids long. Trimming at V came to 5 bases and at J to 3 bases, leaving 7 bases not matched to a gene. Germline assignment: CDR1 DFQATT and CDR2 SNEGSKA (reference sequence). CDR3 nucleotide sequence: TGCAGTGCTCGGACAGGGGGCGGAAGGACAGATACGCAGTATTTT. Its translation: CSARTGGGRTDTQYF.

In this sample, this clonotype turned up a few times. The chain links TRBV12-3 or TRBV12-4 to TRBJ2-1; possible D gene TRBD2, 6 bases. V was shortened by 5 bases and J by 0 bases, with 23 bases between the two germline ends. The length of the CDR3 is 19 residues. CDR3 sequence (DNA): TGTGCCAGCAGTCCTCAACCTCGGGGACTTACTCGCTCCTACAATGAGCAGTTCTTC. Translated, it gives CASSPQPRGLTRSYNEQFF.

A few counts support this clonotype. The V gene is TRBV20-1, the J gene TRBJ2-7; D is possibly TRBD2 (6 bases). Trimming shortened V by 0 bases and J by 3 bases, and 12 bases separated the two germline ends. This CDR3 contains 14 residues. The germline V gene encodes CDR1 DFQATT and CDR2 SNEGSKA (reference sequence). This CDR3 is CSARDQGSGYEQYF. CDR3 DNA: TGCAGTGCTAGAGATCAGGGTAGCGGCTACGAGCAGTACTTC.

This clonotype was picked up a small number of times. The rearrangement links TRBV6-4 to TRBJ2-1; D gene uncertain. The V end was cut by 2 bases, the J end by 4 bases, with 9 bases between. The CDR3 has 14 amino acids. The germline CDR1 and CDR2 sequences are MRHNA and SNTAGT. This CDR3 reads CASSDGVGYNEQFF. The CDR3 DNA reads as TGTGCCAGCAGTGACGGAGTGGGATACAATGAGCAGTTCTTC.

This clonotype appeared once. The chain combines TRBV2 with TRBJ1-3; 8 bases fit TRBD1. V was clipped by 7 bases and J by 4 bases; unmatched bases: 6. Per germline, CDR1 SNHLY and CDR2 FYNNEI. The CDR3 spans 14 residues. CDR3: CASTYRDRGNTIYF. The CDR3, as DNA: TGTGCCAGCACTTACCGGGACAGGGGAAACACCATATATTTT.

This chain connects TRBV20-1 to TRBJ1-4; TRBD1 might be the D (6 bases). CDR3 length: 15 residues. Per the germline V gene, CDR1 is DFQATT and CDR2 is SNEGSKA (reference sequence). Trimming removed 5 bases from V and 1 base from J, with 14 bases in between. The CDR3: CSAFTGILTNEKLFF. The CDR3 region has the DNA TGCAGTGCTTTCACAGGGATTTTAACTAATGAAAAACTGTTTTTT.

This chain connects TRBV5-1 to TRBJ2-1; 8 positions match TRBD2. CDR3 size: 14 residues. Trimming cost V 5 bases and J 3 bases; bases outside gene matches: 4. Germline CDR1 is SGHRS and CDR2 is YFSETQ. The CDR3, as DNA: TGCGCCAGCAGAGCGGGGGTTCTCTACAATGAGCAGTTCTTC. It yields the protein CASRAGVLYNEQFF.

The table lists this clonotype with a few counts. V and J are TRBV28 and TRBJ1-4; D gene uncertain. Germline CDR1 is MDHEN and CDR2 is SYDVKM. The CDR3 is 12 residues long. Trimming removed 3 bases at V and 7 bases at J, with 6 bases between. This CDR3 is CASSFPSEKLFF. As DNA, the CDR3 is TGTGCCAGCAGTTTCCCCAGTGAAAAACTGTTTTTT.